This TCR beta chain was recovered during a study of CD8 T cells in ankylosing spondylitis. Using its own MiXCR run on the 5' RACE reads, TCRdb lists one record per CDR3 protein. The table lists 100,000 to 150,000 distinct CDR3 sequences, approximately 10% of them singletons. This CDR3 has 13 amino acids. The germline CDR1 and CDR2 sequences are MNHNS and SASEGT. V dropped 7 bases and J dropped 0 bases, with 7 bases sitting between them. This clonotype was detected many times. The specimen sequenced was blood, either unsorted or a sorted T cell fraction (not recorded which). This receptor was taken from a male donor with ankylosing spondylitis or in good health (not recorded which). The chain has TRBV6-1 and TRBJ2-1; D not certain. The CDR3 region has the DNA TGTGCCAGCAACCTTTACTCCTACAATGAGCAGTTCTTC. This encodes CASNLYSYNEQFF.